Shown below are 32 T cell receptor beta chains from a single sample sequenced in a study of blood T cell repertoires in COVID-19. Using immunoSEQ multiplex PCR, the repertoire was profiled, and TCRdb retains in-frame clones only, with some absent. Of about 45,000 clones in the sample, 80% were seen once. The sequenced sample consisted of peripheral blood. The receptors shown here come from a man between 65 and 85 years old with acute or convalescent COVID-19.

This clone appeared once. The chain combines TRBV7-9 with TRBJ2-3, with D tentatively TRBD2 (6 bases). V was pared by 4 bases and J by 1 base, with 9 bases between. The CDR3 runs 14 residues. Germline V CDR1 and CDR2: SEHNR, FQNEAQ (reference sequence). CDR3 DNA: TGTGCCAGCAGCTCCTGGGGGGGCACAGATACGCAGTATTTT. It translates to CASSSWGGTDTQYF.

The chain combines TRBV12-5 with TRBJ1-3; D is unclear. The CDR3 spans 18 residues. V lost 4 bases and J 0 bases, leaving 19 bases between the germline ends. Germline CDR1 is LGHNT and CDR2 is FRNRAP. This chain's CDR3 is CASGSNRGGTISGNTIYF. The CDR3 DNA sequence: TGTGCTAGTGGTTCAAACCGGGGAGGTACCATCTCTGGAAACACCATATATTTT.

This chain connects TRBV3-1 (or the pseudogene TRBV3-2) to TRBJ2-2; 9 nucleotides line up with TRBD2. The CDR3 contains 15 residues. V lost 0 bases to trimming and J lost 9 bases; unmatched junction nucleotides: 5. From germline, CDR1 is LGHDT and CDR2 YNNKEL (reference sequence). The CDR3 spells CASSQDYAGGRELFF. The CDR3 DNA is TGTGCCAGCAGCCAAGACTACGCGGGGGGGCGGGAGCTGTTTTTT.

This rearrangement joins TRBV5-1 to TRBJ2-2; tentatively, D is TRBD1 (5 bases). The CDR3 totals 16 residues. Per germline, CDR1 SGHRS and CDR2 YFSETQ. V lost 0 bases to trimming and J lost 4 bases, with 13 bases between them. The CDR3 here is CASSLGGRVRTGELFF. As DNA, the CDR3 is TGCGCCAGCAGCTTGGGGGGCAGGGTTCGCACCGGGGAGCTGTTTTTT.

The chain recombines TRBV28 with TRBJ1-5; D might be TRBD1 (5 bases). This CDR3 is built from 15 residues. Trimming stripped 5 bases from V and 0 bases from J, with 11 bases between. Germline CDR1 MDHEN, CDR2 SYDVKM. Written as DNA, the CDR3 is TGTGCCAGCAGTACGGGGGGTAATAGCAATCAGCCCCAGCATTTT. Translated, it gives CASSTGGNSNQPQHF.

The chain uses TRBV19 and TRBJ2-3, with D perhaps matching TRBD1 (5 bases). Trimming shortened V by 4 bases and J by 0 bases, and 20 bases separated the two germline ends. There are 18 residues in the CDR3. Germline-derived CDR1 and CDR2 are LNHDA and SQIVND (reference sequence). The CDR3 DNA follows: TGTGCCAGTAGTACGACAGTGGGGCCCACCCTTAGCACAGATACGCAGTATTTT. Translation gives CASSTTVGPTLSTDTQYF. Looking up the rest from reference TRBV19 and TRBJ2-3 gives the full variable domain: DGGITQSPKYLFRKEGQNVTLSCEQNLNHDAMYWYRQDPGQGLRLIYYSQIVNDFQKGDIAEGYSVSREKKESFPLTVTSAQKNPTAFYLCASSTTVGPTLSTDTQYFGPGTRLTVL.

V usage is TRBV11-1 and J usage is TRBJ2-7; D is undetermined. The CDR3 loop spans 14 amino acids. The V gene lost 1 base and the J gene lost 0 bases, with 7 bases spanning the gap. CDR1 is SGHAT and CDR2 is FQDESV in the germline V gene (reference sequence). CDR3 nucleotides: TGTGCCAGCAGCTTAGAACAGTTCTCCTACGAGCAGTACTTC. Its protein is CASSLEQFSYEQYF.

V is TRBV27 and J is TRBJ2-1; TRBD1 matches 11 bases. This CDR3 is built from 14 residues. Per the germline V gene, CDR1 is MNHEY and CDR2 is SMNVEV (reference sequence). Trimming removed 7 bases from V and 7 bases from J; junction bases left unmatched: 6. The CDR3 spells CASTYRDRGNEQFF. The DNA for the CDR3 is TGTGCCAGCACTTACCGGGACAGGGGGAATGAGCAGTTCTTC.

Only a few counts were recorded for this clone. The same CDR3 arises from other DNA sequences in this sample as well. The chain recombines TRBV18 with TRBJ1-2; D is perhaps TRBD1 (6 bases). Germline CDR1 is KGHSH and CDR2 is LQKENI. V was shortened by 3 bases and J by 5 bases, with 13 bases between the two germline ends. This CDR3 region has 14 residues. The CDR3 DNA reads TGTGCCAGCTCACCTACGGACAGTTCGTATGGCTACACCTTC. Translating gives CASSPTDSSYGYTF.

This clone occurred once. J is TRBJ1-2 and V is TRBV7-2, with D possibly being TRBD1 (6 bases). CDR1 is SGHTA, CDR2 FQGNSA, per germline. V was pared by 4 bases and J by 0 bases, with 12 bases between. This CDR3 region has 15 residues. CDR3 in DNA: TGTGCCAGCAGCTCTAAAAGACAGGCTAACTATGGCTACACCTTC. Translating gives CASSSKRQANYGYTF.

Regarding this clone: Other nucleotide sequences in the sample specify the same CDR3. V usage is TRBV7-9 and J usage is TRBJ2-3; D is unresolved. CDR3 length: 12 amino acids. Germline V gene sequence: CDR1 SEHNR, CDR2 FQNEAQ (reference sequence). V lost 5 bases to trimming and J lost 0 bases, with 3 bases between them. CDR3 nucleotides: TGTGCCAGCAGCCCTAGCACAGATACGCAGTATTTT. Its translation is CASSPSTDTQYF.

The chain joins TRBV11-1 to TRBJ2-3; the match to TRBD2 covers 11 bases. The CDR3 sequence is 15 residues long. The germline V gene encodes CDR1 SGHAT and CDR2 FQDESV (reference sequence). Trimming at V came to 5 bases and at J to 3 bases, leaving 4 bases not matched to a gene. The CDR3 is CASSLLAGVTDTQYF. The DNA for the CDR3 is TGTGCCAGCAGCCTACTAGCGGGGGTAACAGATACGCAGTATTTT. Full variable domain (rest looked up from reference TRBV11-1 and TRBJ2-3): EAEVAQSPRYKITEKSQAVAFWCDPISGHATLYWYRQILGQGPELLVQFQDESVVDDSQLPKDRFSAERLKGVDSTLKIQPAELGDSAMYLCASSLLAGVTDTQYFGPGTRLTVL.

In nucleotides, the CDR3 is TGTGCCAGCAGCCGCGGAGGGTTGGGGACTTATCAGCCCCAGCATTTT. Translation gives CASSRGGLGTYQPQHF. The genes are TRBV14 and TRBJ1-5; tentatively, D is TRBD1 (5 bases). V was shortened by 4 bases and J by 5 bases, with 18 bases between the two germline ends. Germline CDR1 is SGHDN and CDR2 is FVKESK. The CDR3 totals 16 residues.

The chain is built from TRBV19 and TRBJ1-2; D gene ambiguous. The germline gives CDR1 LNHDA, CDR2 SQIVND (reference sequence). The CDR3 is 13 residues long. Between the trimmed V and J ends, which lost 3 bases and 1 base, there was a span of 6 bases. This chain's CDR3 is CASSIEVNYGYTF. The CDR3 DNA reads as TGTGCCAGTAGTATTGAGGTTAACTATGGCTACACCTTC. Full variable domain (missing parts from reference TRBV19 and TRBJ1-2): DGGITQSPKYLFRKEGQNVTLSCEQNLNHDAMYWYRQDPGQGLRLIYYSQIVNDFQKGDIAEGYSVSREKKESFPLTVTSAQKNPTAFYLCASSIEVNYGYTFGSGTRLTVV.

The rearrangement joins TRBV5-1 to TRBJ1-1; tentatively, D is TRBD1 (5 bases). The CDR3 loop spans 15 amino acids. CDR1 and CDR2 (germline): SGHRS, YFSETQ. Trimming left V 4 bases short and J 1 base short, with 14 bases between. CDR3 coding DNA: TGCGCCAGCAGCGTTGTAGGGGATCCGAACACTGAAGCTTTCTTT. It codes for CASSVVGDPNTEAFF.

The chain combines TRBV2 with TRBJ2-7; D gene ambiguous. Trimming took 6 bases from V and 7 from J, leaving 10 bases between them. Germline loops: CDR1 SNHLY, CDR2 FYNNEI. The CDR3 is 11 amino acids. This CDR3 is CASREQLEQYF. CDR3 sequence (DNA): TGTGCCAGCAGAGAACAGTTAGAGCAGTACTTC.

The chain couples TRBV2 to TRBJ1-5, with D perhaps TRBD1 (6 bases). Germline loops: CDR1 SNHLY, CDR2 FYNNEI. CDR3 length: 14 amino acids. The V gene lost 8 bases and the J gene lost 1 base, with 12 bases spanning the gap. The CDR3 loop reads CASSSQGSNQPQHF. The CDR3 bases are TGTGCCAGCTCTTCACAGGGAAGCAATCAGCCCCAGCATTTT.

The chain uses TRBV11-1 and TRBJ2-7; 9 bases are a match to TRBD1. Germline V CDR1 and CDR2: SGHAT, FQDESV (reference sequence). V shed 3 bases and J 6 bases; nucleotides not matched to a gene: 12. The CDR3 is 16 residues long. CDR3 amino acids: CASSFGTGQGSFEQYF. CDR3 bases: TGTGCCAGCAGCTTCGGAACGGGACAGGGCAGCTTCGAGCAGTACTTC.

The chain joins TRBV11-2 to TRBJ1-1; no clear D gene. Between the trimmed V and J ends, which lost 1 base and 4 bases, there was a span of 4 bases. This CDR3 has 12 residues. Germline V gene data show CDR1 as SGHAT and CDR2 as FQNNGV. The chain's CDR3 is CASSLAVTEAFF. The CDR3 DNA is TGTGCCAGCAGCTTAGCGGTCACTGAAGCTTTCTTT.

This chain uses TRBV10-2 with TRBJ1-1; D is ambiguous. Germline-derived CDR1 and CDR2 are WSHSY and SAAADI. The V and J ends lost 3 bases and 1 base respectively, with 6 bases between them. The CDR3 runs to 13 residues. Here the CDR3 reads CASSEQKNTEAFF. The CDR3 DNA reads as TGCGCCAGCAGTGAACAGAAGAACACTGAAGCTTTCTTT.

The gene calls are TRBV5-4 and TRBJ2-2; D is unresolved. Looked up from germline, CDR1 is SGHNT and CDR2 is YYREEE (reference sequence). The CDR3 extends over 19 amino acids. V was cut by 6 bases and J by 1 base, with 25 bases left in between. The CDR3, as DNA: TGTGCCAGCACCCCTGGCCCAACCCGGCGGCCAGAGAACACCGGGGAGCTGTTTTTT. Translating it yields CASTPGPTRRPENTGELFF.

The chain has TRBV2 and TRBJ1-5; D possibly corresponds to TRBD1 (5 bases). The CDR3 loop spans 14 amino acids. The germline V gene encodes CDR1 SNHLY and CDR2 FYNNEI. V dropped 4 bases and J dropped 2 bases, with 9 bases sitting between them. In DNA, the CDR3 is TGTGCCAGCAGTGCAGGGTTGGGCAATCAGCCCCAGCATTTT. As protein: CASSAGLGNQPQHF.

The chain uses TRBV30 and TRBJ1-6, with D perhaps TRBD1 (5 bases). CDR3 length: 13 residues. V shed 1 base and J shed 7 bases, with 8 bases lying between them. CDR1 and CDR2 (germline): GTSNPN, SVGIG (reference sequence). The CDR3 region has the DNA TGTGCCTGGAGTGGACAGAGAAATTCACCCCTCCACTTT. Translation gives CAWSGQRNSPLHF.

This clone was recorded a few times. The chain couples TRBV7-2 to TRBJ2-7, with a possible D match to TRBD1 (5 bases). The CDR3 is made up of 15 amino acids. Germline values: CDR1 SGHTA, CDR2 FQGNSA. V was trimmed by 1 base and J by 0 bases, leaving 10 bases between them. CDR3 loop: CASSLEDSFSYEQYF. The DNA of the CDR3 is TGTGCCAGCAGCTTAGAAGACAGTTTCTCCTACGAGCAGTACTTC. Filled out from reference TRBV7-2 and TRBJ2-7, the complete variable domain reads GAGVSQSPSNKVTEKGKDVELRCDPISGHTALYWYRQSLGQGLEFLIYFQGNSAPDKSGLPSDRFSAERTGGSVSTLTIQRTQQEDSAVYLCASSLEDSFSYEQYFGPGTRLTVT.

The rearrangement joins TRBV12-3 or TRBV12-4 to TRBJ1-2; unclear D gene. The V and J ends lost 6 bases and 8 bases respectively, with 16 bases between them. The CDR3 contains 13 residues. In DNA form, the CDR3 reads TGTGCCAGCAGATGGGGAGGGATGGAAGGCTACACCTTC. Translation gives CASRWGGMEGYTF.

The CDR3 DNA follows: TGTGCCAGCAGCCCCCGGACAGGACCTAGCACAGATACGCAGTATTTT. It yields the protein CASSPRTGPSTDTQYF. The chain couples TRBV11-1 to TRBJ2-3; 7 nucleotides agree with TRBD1. In germline, CDR1 is SGHAT, CDR2 FQDESV (reference sequence). After removal of 5 bases from V and 0 bases from J, the junction contained 8 bases not matched to a gene. The CDR3 contains 16 residues. The full variable domain, its missing parts supplied by reference TRBV11-1 and TRBJ2-3, is EAEVAQSPRYKITEKSQAVAFWCDPISGHATLYWYRQILGQGPELLVQFQDESVVDDSQLPKDRFSAERLKGVDSTLKIQPAELGDSAMYLCASSPRTGPSTDTQYFGPGTRLTVL.

V gene TRBV5-5 combines with J gene TRBJ1-4; 10 nucleotides match TRBD1. This CDR3 is 15 amino acids long. J lost 4 bases, V lost 4 bases, and 4 bases had no gene match. The germline V gene has CDR1 SGHKS and CDR2 YYEKEE (reference sequence). CDR3 bases: TGTGCCAGCAGCCAGACAGGGGGCATTAATGAAAAACTGTTTTTT. It yields the protein CASSQTGGINEKLFF.

This clone was seen more than once but under ten times. The chain has TRBV6-2 or TRBV6-3 and TRBJ1-1; no definite D call. V lost 2 bases, J lost 2 bases, and 12 bases lay in between. Germline V CDR1 and CDR2: MNHEY, SVGEGT. This CDR3 has 15 amino acids. The CDR3 loop reads CASSYPRGGNTEAFF. CDR3 DNA: TGTGCCAGCAGTTACCCCCGGGGAGGAAACACTGAAGCTTTCTTT.

The V call is TRBV24-1, the J call TRBJ2-7; a weak D match, TRBD1 (6 bases). The germline V gene encodes CDR1 KGHDR and CDR2 SFDVKD. There are 15 residues in the CDR3. Trimming left V 3 bases short and J 3 bases short, with 14 bases between. Here the CDR3 DNA reads TGTGCCACCAGTGATCTGGATAGGACAGACTACGAGCAGTACTTC. Protein product: CATSDLDRTDYEQYF.

The chain links TRBV19 to TRBJ1-1; 7 nucleotides align to TRBD1. Germline V gene data show CDR1 as LNHDA and CDR2 as SQIVND (reference sequence). J gave up 7 bases and V 5 bases, and 4 bases lay outside the gene matches. The CDR3 runs to 12 residues. CDR3 protein: CASSGRDSEAFF. The CDR3 nucleotides read TGTGCCAGTAGTGGGCGGGACAGTGAAGCTTTCTTT.

V is TRBV6-5 and J is TRBJ1-2, with D tentatively TRBD1 (6 bases). The CDR3 runs to 16 residues. Per the germline V gene, CDR1 is MNHEY and CDR2 is SVGAGI. The V and J ends lost 2 bases and 8 bases respectively, with 21 bases between them. DNA for the CDR3: TGTGCCAGCAGTTACGGCGACAGGCTTATGGGGGGGGGCTACACCTTC. Translated, it gives CASSYGDRLMGGGYTF.

The chain carries TRBV5-1 and TRBJ2-5; TRBD1 matches at 12 bases. Germline CDR1 SGHRS, CDR2 YFSETQ. The CDR3 has 16 amino acids. The ends lost 4 bases at V and 4 bases at J; junction bases unmatched: 8. CDR3 nucleotides: TGCGCCAGCAGCCTCCAGGCGGGACAGGGGGCAGAGACCCAGTACTTC. Translated: CASSLQAGQGAETQYF.